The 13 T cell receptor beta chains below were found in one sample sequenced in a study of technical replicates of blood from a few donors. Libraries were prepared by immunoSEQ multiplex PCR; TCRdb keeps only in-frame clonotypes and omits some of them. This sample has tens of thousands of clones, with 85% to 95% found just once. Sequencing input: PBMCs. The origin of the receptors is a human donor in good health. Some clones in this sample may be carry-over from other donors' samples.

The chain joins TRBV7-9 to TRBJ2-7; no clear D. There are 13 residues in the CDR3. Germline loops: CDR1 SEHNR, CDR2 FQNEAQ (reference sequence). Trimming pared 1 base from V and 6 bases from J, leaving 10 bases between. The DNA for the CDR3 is TGTGCCAGCAGCTTAGAGTGGTCCGGCGAGCAGTACTTC. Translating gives CASSLEWSGEQYF.

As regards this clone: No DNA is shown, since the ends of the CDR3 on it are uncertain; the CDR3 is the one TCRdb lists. CDR3 region: CASSCRLKVAGGADTQYF. V usage is TRBV12-1 and J usage is TRBJ2-3; the table's D call, TRBD2, has no DNA check behind it. TRBV12-1 is deemed a pseudogene. The CDR3 is 18 amino acids in total, end residues counted.

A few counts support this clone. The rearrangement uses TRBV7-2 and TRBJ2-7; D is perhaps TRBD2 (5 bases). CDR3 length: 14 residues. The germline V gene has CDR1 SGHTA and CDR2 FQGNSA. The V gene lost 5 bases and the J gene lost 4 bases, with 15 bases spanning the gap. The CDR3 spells CASSITGLTYEQYF. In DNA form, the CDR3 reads TGTGCCAGCAGCATTACGGGATTAACTTACGAGCAGTACTTC.

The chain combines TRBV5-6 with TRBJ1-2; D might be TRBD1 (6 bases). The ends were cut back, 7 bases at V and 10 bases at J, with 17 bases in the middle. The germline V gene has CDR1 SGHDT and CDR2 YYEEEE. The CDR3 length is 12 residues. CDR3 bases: TGTGCCAGCGGACAGAGAGCGTTTGACTACACCTTC. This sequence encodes CASGQRAFDYTF.

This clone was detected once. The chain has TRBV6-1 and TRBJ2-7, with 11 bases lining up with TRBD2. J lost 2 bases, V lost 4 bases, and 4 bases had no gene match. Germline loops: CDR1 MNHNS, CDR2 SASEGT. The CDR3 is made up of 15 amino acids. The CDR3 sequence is CASSVLAGGPYEQYF. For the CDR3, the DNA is TGTGCCAGCAGTGTATTAGCGGGAGGGCCCTACGAGCAGTACTTC.

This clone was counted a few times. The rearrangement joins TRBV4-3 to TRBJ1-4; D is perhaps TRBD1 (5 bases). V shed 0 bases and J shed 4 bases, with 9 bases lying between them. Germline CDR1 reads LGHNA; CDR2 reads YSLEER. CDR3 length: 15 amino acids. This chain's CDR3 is CASSQDAGNNEKLFF. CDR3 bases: TGCGCCAGCAGCCAAGATGCAGGGAATAATGAAAAACTGTTTTTT.

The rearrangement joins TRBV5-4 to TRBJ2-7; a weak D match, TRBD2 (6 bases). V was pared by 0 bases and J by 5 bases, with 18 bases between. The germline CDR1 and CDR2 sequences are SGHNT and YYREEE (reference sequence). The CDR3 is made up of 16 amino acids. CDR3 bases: TGTGCCAGCAGCTTGGGGAATATGGCGGGGAGTAACGAGCAGTACTTC. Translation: CASSLGNMAGSNEQYF.

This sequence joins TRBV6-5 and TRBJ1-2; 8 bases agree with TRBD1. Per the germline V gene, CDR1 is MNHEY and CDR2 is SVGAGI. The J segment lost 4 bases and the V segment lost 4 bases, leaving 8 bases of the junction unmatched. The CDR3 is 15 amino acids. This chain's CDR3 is CASSSPAGTGYGYTF. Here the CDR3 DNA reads TGTGCCAGCAGTTCACCGGCGGGGACAGGCTATGGCTACACCTTC.

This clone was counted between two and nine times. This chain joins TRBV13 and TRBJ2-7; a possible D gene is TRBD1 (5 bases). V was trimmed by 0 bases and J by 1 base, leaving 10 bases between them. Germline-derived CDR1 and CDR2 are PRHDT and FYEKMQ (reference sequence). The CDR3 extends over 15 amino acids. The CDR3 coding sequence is TGTGCCAGCAGCTTAGGAAGGGGATCGTCCTACGAGCAGTACTTC. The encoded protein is CASSLGRGSSYEQYF.

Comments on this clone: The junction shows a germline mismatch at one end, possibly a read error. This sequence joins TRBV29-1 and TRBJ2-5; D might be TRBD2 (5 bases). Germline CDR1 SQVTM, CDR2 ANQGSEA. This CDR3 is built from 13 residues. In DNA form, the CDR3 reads TGCAGCGTTGATTTACTAGACCAGGAGACCCAGTACTTC. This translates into CSVDLLDQETQYF.

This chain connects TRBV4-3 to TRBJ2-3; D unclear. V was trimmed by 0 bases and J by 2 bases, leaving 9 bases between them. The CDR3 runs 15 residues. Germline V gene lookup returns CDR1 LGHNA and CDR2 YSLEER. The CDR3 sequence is CASSQDHWATDTQYF. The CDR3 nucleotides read TGCGCCAGCAGCCAAGATCACTGGGCCACAGATACGCAGTATTTT.

CDR3: CASSLWGGSNQPQHF. The CDR3, as DNA: TGCGCCAGCAGCTTGTGGGGGGGAAGCAATCAGCCCCAGCATTTT. The V and J genes are TRBV5-1 and TRBJ1-5; weak D call: TRBD1 (5 bases). Germline V gene sequence: CDR1 SGHRS, CDR2 YFSETQ. The CDR3 consists of 15 residues. The ends were cut back, 1 base at V and 1 base at J, with 9 bases in the middle. The full variable domain, rest sourced from reference TRBV5-1 and TRBJ1-5, is KAGVTQTPRYLIKTRGQQVTLSCSPISGHRSVSWYQQTPGQGLQFLFEYFSETQRNKGNFPGRFSGRQFSNSRSEMNVSTLELGDSALYLCASSLWGGSNQPQHFGDGTRLSIL.

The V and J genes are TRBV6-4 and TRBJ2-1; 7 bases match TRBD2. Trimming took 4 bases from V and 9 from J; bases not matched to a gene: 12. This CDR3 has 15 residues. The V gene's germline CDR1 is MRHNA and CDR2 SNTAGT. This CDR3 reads CASSVRDGGSSEQFF. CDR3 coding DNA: TGTGCCAGCAGTGTTCGAGACGGGGGGTCCTCTGAGCAGTTCTTC.